What follows are 5 T cell receptor beta chains derived from one specimen sequenced in a study of beta chain features in type 1 diabetes. Findings and caveats of the study: All four CD4+ subsets of Type 1 diabetes patients contained TCRB CDR3s that were moderately but significantly shorter.

Reverse transcription of all isolated RNA meant that expressed TCRB transcripts were sequenced. Repertoires were generated with immunoSEQ multiplex PCR, while TCRdb's copy carries only in-frame clones and drops some. The table lists 640,000 or so clones, around an eighth of them singletons. No antigen has been identified for these receptors. The specimen sequenced was naive CD4+ T cells from blood. The receptors shown here come from a man in his late teens or twenties with type 1 diabetes.

This clone appeared a few times. The CDR3 sequence: CASSSFNEQFF. The CDR3 DNA follows: TGTGCCAGCAGCTCGTTCAATGAGCAGTTCTTC. V gene TRBV7-6 combines with J gene TRBJ2-1; D remains unclear. Trimming removed 4 bases at V and 6 bases at J, with 4 bases between. The germline CDR1 and CDR2 sequences are SGHVS and FNYEAQ. The CDR3 consists of 11 residues. Using reference TRBV7-6 and TRBJ2-1 for the parts outside the CDR3, the full variable domain is GAGVSQSPRYKVTKRGQDVALRCDPISGHVSLYWYRQALGQGPEFLTYFNYEAQQDKSGLPNDRFSAERPEGSISTLTIQRTEQRDSAMYRCASSSFNEQFFGPGTRLTVL.

This chain uses TRBV2 with TRBJ1-2; D uncertain. CDR1 and CDR2 from the germline V gene are SNHLY and FYNNEI. Trimming stripped 4 bases from V and 4 bases from J, with 13 bases between. The CDR3 loop spans 14 amino acids. The CDR3 loop reads CASSAGSSSYGYTF. The CDR3 DNA is TGTGCCAGCAGTGCCGGGAGTTCGAGCTATGGCTACACCTTC.

The chain uses TRBV29-1 and TRBJ2-2, with D tentatively TRBD1 (5 bases). The V gene's germline CDR1 is SQVTM and CDR2 ANQGSEA. The CDR3 is 12 amino acids. The CDR3, as DNA: TGCTCTATCCAGGGGAACACCGGGGAGCTGTTTTTT. It yields the protein CSIQGNTGELFF.

This clone was detected a few times. This rearrangement joins TRBV7-3 to TRBJ2-1; D is unclear. Germline V gives CDR1 SGHTA, CDR2 FQGTGA. The CDR3 loop spans 19 amino acids. V was cut by 1 base and J by 0 bases, with 19 bases left in between. CDR3 sequence (DNA): TGTGCCAGCAGCTTAATCCCCATTATAGGCTCCAGCTCCTACAATGAGCAGTTCTTC. This translates into CASSLIPIIGSSSYNEQFF.

The rearrangement links TRBV11-2 to TRBJ2-4; D not resolved. Germline V CDR1 and CDR2: SGHAT, FQNNGV. Trimming removed 2 bases at V and 6 bases at J, with 5 bases between. This CDR3 is 12 amino acids long. Written as DNA, the CDR3 is TGTGCCAGCAGCTTATACCTAAACATTCAGTACTTC. Its translation is CASSLYLNIQYF. The full variable domain, its missing parts supplied by reference TRBV11-2 and TRBJ2-4, is EAGVAQSPRYKIIEKRQSVAFWCNPISGHATLYWYQQILGQGPKLLIQFQNNGVVDDSQLPKDRFSAERLKGVDSTLKIQPAKLEDSAVYLCASSLYLNIQYFGAGTRLSVL.